This is a list of T cell receptor beta chains from one sample in a study of beta chain features in type 1 diabetes. Here immunoSEQ multiplex PCR was the method, and the copy in TCRdb shows in-frame clones only, minus some. Of 280,000 or so clones listed, 15% are singletons. Material for sequencing was naive CD4+ T cells from blood. The receptors stem from a man in his late teens or twenties with type 1 diabetes. Both conserved end residues are part of each CDR3. A D gene is named only where the DNA matches it firmly. Clone size appears in some rows only: once, few, many, or a class for an expanded clone.

TRBJ1-5 | NA | TRBD1 | TRBV19 | CASSIVGQDQPQHF | TGTGCCAGTAGTATCGTAGGACAGGATCAGCCCCAGCATTTT
TRBJ2-1 | few | NA | TRBV7-9 | CASSRPGLSSYNEQFF | TGTGCCAGCAGCCGACCGGGACTGAGCTCCTACAATGAGCAGTTCTTC
TRBJ1-6 | few | NA | TRBV5-6 | CASSLVQNSPLHF | TGTGCCAGCAGCTTGGTCCAGAATTCACCCCTCCACTTT
TRBJ1-1 | NA | NA | TRBV4-1 | CASSRDGRRGAEAFF | TGCGCCAGCAGCCGGGACGGCCGCCGGGGGGCTGAAGCTTTCTTT
TRBJ1-2 | few | NA | TRBV7-9 | CASSSSVTGNGYTF | TGTGCCAGCAGCTCCAGCGTAACAGGGAATGGCTACACCTTC
TRBJ2-7 | few | TRBD2 | TRBV7-9 | CASSLAGGPDILYEQYF | TGTGCCAGCAGCTTAGCGGGAGGGCCTGATATACTGTACGAGCAGTACTTC
TRBJ1-1 | NA | TRBD1 | TRBV28 | CASSSGTGFTEAFF | TGTGCCAGCAGCTCGGGGACAGGGTTCACTGAAGCTTTCTTT
TRBJ2-3 | few | TRBD2 | TRBV2 | CASSRTVPGLSTDTQYF | TGTGCCAGCAGTCGAACCGTCCCGGGACTAAGCACAGATACGCAGTATTTT
TRBJ2-7 | few | NA | TRBV6-1 | CASRVTGNEQYF | TGTGCCAGCAGGGTAACAGGGAACGAGCAGTACTTC
TRBJ2-7 | few | NA | TRBV7-2 | CASSLVQSYEQYF | TGTGCCAGCAGCTTAGTACAGAGCTACGAGCAGTACTTC
TRBJ2-2 | NA | NA | TRBV10-1 | CASRPGQNTGELFF | TGCGCCAGCAGGCCGGGACAAAACACCGGGGAGCTGTTTTTT
TRBJ1-4 | few | NA | TRBV29-1 | CSVEIGRANEKLFF | TGCAGCGTTGAAATCGGGAGGGCTAATGAAAAACTGTTTTTT
TRBJ1-2 | few | TRBD1 | TRBV28 | CASSLNRGRLWTF | TGTGCCAGCAGTTTGAACAGGGGGCGGTTGTGGACCTTC
TRBJ2-1 | few | TRBD2 | TRBV9 | CASSSRLASEQFF | TGTGCCAGCAGCTCCCGACTAGCGAGTGAGCAGTTCTTC
TRBJ2-7 | NA | NA | TRBV10-3 | CAIRWTESYEQYF | TGTGCCATCAGATGGACAGAGTCCTACGAGCAGTACTTC
TRBJ2-1 | NA | NA | TRBV4-1 | CASSQQGLLSNEQFF | TGCGCCAGCAGCCAACAGGGGTTGTTGAGCAATGAGCAGTTCTTC
TRBJ2-7 | NA | NA | TRBV6-5 | CASTVVASGEQYF | TGTGCCAGCACAGTCGTGGCATCGGGCGAGCAGTACTTC
TRBJ2-1 | few | TRBD2 | TRBV18 | CASSPPGTSGSNEQFF | TGTGCCAGCTCACCACCGGGGACTAGCGGGAGCAATGAGCAGTTCTTC
TRBJ1-5 | NA | NA | TRBV30 | CAWSPDSNQPQHF | TGTGCCTGGAGCCCAGATAGCAATCAGCCCCAGCATTTT
TRBJ2-6 | NA | NA | TRBV29-1 | CSVDTGSGANVLTF | TGCAGCGTTGATACGGGCTCTGGGGCCAACGTCCTGACTTTC
TRBJ2-1 | few | TRBD2 | TRBV4-2 | CASSLFLGLAGVEGNEQFF | TGTGCCAGCAGCCTTTTTCTCGGACTAGCGGGAGTCGAGGGTAATGAGCAGTTCTTC
TRBJ2-5 | NA | TRBD2 | TRBV6-6 | CASTNPSAGGAETQYF | TGTGCCAGCACCAACCCCTCGGCGGGGGGGGCCGAGACCCAGTACTTC
TRBJ2-1 | many | NA | TRBV29-1 | CSDRSSSYNEQFF | TGCAGCGATAGGTCTAGCTCCTACAATGAGCAGTTCTTC
TRBJ2-2 | few | TRBD1 | TRBV5-4 | CASSLPLTGTTGELFF | TGTGCCAGCAGCCTTCCATTGACAGGGACCACCGGGGAGCTGTTTTTT
TRBJ2-5 | few | NA | TRBV10-3 | CAISDSGRGVETQYF | TGTGCCATCAGTGATTCAGGCAGGGGGGTCGAGACCCAGTACTTC
TRBJ1-1 | NA | NA | TRBV7-2 | CASSLAQEIHTEAFF | TGTGCCAGCAGCTTAGCCCAGGAAATCCACACTGAAGCTTTCTTT
TRBJ2-7 | few | NA | TRBV7-2 | CASSLIGGQTYEQYF | TGTGCCAGCAGCTTGATAGGAGGCCAGACCTACGAGCAGTACTTC
TRBJ1-2 | NA | NA | TRBV7-2 | CASSSGGLDGYTF | TGTGCCAGCAGCTCCGGGGGGCTGGATGGCTACACCTTC
TRBJ2-5 | NA | TRBD1 | TRBV25-1 | CASSDHRGSQETQYF | TGTGCCAGCAGTGATCACAGGGGGAGCCAAGAGACCCAGTACTTC
TRBJ2-7 | NA | TRBD1 | TRBV7-9 | CASSFRDRGLEQYF | TGTGCCAGCAGCTTCCGGGACAGGGGGCTCGAGCAGTACTTC
TRBJ2-5 | NA | TRBD1 | TRBV15 | CATSFGTANKAQYF | TGTGCCACCAGCTTTGGGACAGCGAATAAAGCCCAGTACTTC
TRBJ2-3 | NA | NA | TRBV4-3 | CASSQGNSGSTDTQYF | TGCGCCAGCAGCCAAGGGAATAGCGGAAGCACAGATACGCAGTATTTT
TRBJ2-1 | few | NA | TRBV2 | CASSGNSYNEQFF | TGTGCCAGCAGTGGCAACTCATACAATGAGCAGTTCTTC
TRBJ2-5 | NA | TRBD1 | TRBV7-9 | CASSPTDREETQYF | TGTGCCAGCAGCCCGACGGACAGGGAAGAGACCCAGTACTTC
TRBJ2-1 | few | TRBD2 | TRBV7-8 | CASRPGTSYYNEQFF | TGTGCCAGCAGACCTGGGACTAGTTACTACAATGAGCAGTTCTTC
TRBJ1-1 | NA | NA | TRBV28 | CASSFTQGTEAFF | TGTGCCAGCAGTTTCACCCAGGGAACTGAAGCTTTCTTT
TRBJ2-5 | few | NA | TRBV25-1 | CARRRPGEAETQYF | TGTGCCAGGCGACGACCGGGAGAAGCAGAGACCCAGTACTTC
TRBJ2-5 | NA | NA | TRBV29-1 | CSVEPQQETQYF | TGCAGCGTTGAACCACAACAAGAGACCCAGTACTTC
TRBJ1-1 | NA | NA | TRBV6-6 | CASSYQGPNTEAFF | TGTGCCAGCAGTTATCAGGGGCCGAACACTGAAGCTTTCTTT
TRBJ1-2 | NA | TRBD1 | TRBV7-9 | CASSSMDRRDGYTF | TGTGCCAGCAGCTCCATGGACAGGCGCGATGGCTACACCTTC
TRBJ2-7 | few | NA | TRBV25-1 | CASRHVEQYF | TGTGCCAGCAGACATGTCGAGCAGTACTTC
TRBJ2-3 | few | TRBD1 | TRBV18 | CASSSTGDTDTQYF | TGTGCCAGCTCATCCACAGGGGACACAGATACGCAGTATTTT
TRBJ2-7 | NA | NA | TRBV28 | CASSSPGGATYEQYF | TGTGCCAGCAGTTCACCCGGAGGGGCTACCTACGAGCAGTACTTC
TRBJ2-7 | few | TRBD1 | TRBV30 | CAWSPQTRGRTYF | TGTGCCTGGAGTCCGCAGACGAGGGGGCGAACGTACTTC
TRBJ2-7 | few | TRBD1 | TRBV29-1 | CSALVTGSVEQYF | TGCAGCGCCCTAGTGACAGGGTCGGTCGAGCAGTACTTC
TRBJ2-1 | NA | TRBD2 | TRBV29-1 | CSVGVLAGGSGEQFF | TGCAGCGTTGGGGTCCTAGCGGGAGGATCGGGTGAGCAGTTCTTC